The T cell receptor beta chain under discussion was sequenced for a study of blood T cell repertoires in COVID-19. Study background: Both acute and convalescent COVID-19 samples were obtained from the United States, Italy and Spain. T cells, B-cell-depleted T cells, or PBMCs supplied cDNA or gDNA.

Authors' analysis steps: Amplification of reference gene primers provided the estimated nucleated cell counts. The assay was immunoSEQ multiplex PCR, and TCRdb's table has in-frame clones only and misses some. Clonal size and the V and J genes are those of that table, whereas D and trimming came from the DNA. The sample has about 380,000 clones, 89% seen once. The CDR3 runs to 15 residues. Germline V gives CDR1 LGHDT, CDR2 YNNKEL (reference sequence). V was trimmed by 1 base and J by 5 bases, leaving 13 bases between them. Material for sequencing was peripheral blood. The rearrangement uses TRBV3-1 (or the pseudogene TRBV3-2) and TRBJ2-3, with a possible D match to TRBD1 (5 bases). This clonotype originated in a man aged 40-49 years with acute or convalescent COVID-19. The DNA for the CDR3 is TGTGCCAGCAGCCAAGTTTCAGGGCCACAAGATACGCAGTATTTT. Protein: CASSQVSGPQDTQYF.